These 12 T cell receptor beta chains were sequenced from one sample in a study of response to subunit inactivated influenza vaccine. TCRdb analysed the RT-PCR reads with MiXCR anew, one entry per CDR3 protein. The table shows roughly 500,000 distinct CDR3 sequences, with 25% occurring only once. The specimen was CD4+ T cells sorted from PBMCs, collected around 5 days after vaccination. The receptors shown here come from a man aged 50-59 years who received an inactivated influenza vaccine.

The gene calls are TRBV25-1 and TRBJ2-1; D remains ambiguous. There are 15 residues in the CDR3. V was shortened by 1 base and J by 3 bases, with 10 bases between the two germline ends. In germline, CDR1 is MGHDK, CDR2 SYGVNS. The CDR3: CASSESFKGYNEQFF. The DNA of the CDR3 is TGTGCCAGCAGTGAATCATTCAAGGGCTACAATGAGCAGTTCTTC.

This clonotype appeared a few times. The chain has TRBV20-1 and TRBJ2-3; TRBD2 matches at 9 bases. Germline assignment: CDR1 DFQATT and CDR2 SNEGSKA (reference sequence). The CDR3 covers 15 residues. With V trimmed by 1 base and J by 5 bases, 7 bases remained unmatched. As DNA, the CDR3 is TGCAGTGCTAGAGGCGGACTAGCGAGGGTAGATACGCAGTATTTT. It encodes CSARGGLARVDTQYF.

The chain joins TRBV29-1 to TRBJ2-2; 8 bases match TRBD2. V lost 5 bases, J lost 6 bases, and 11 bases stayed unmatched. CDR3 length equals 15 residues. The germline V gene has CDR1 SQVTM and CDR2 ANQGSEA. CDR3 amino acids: CSVSRPGLGAGELFF. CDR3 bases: TGCAGCGTTTCTCGGCCGGGACTAGGAGCCGGGGAGCTGTTTTTT.

The CDR3 reads CASSLNRGQGGAKTQYF. The DNA of the CDR3 is TGTGCCAGCAGCCTTAACCGGGGACAGGGGGGTGCGAAGACCCAGTACTTC. This chain links TRBV7-8 with TRBJ2-5, with 11 nucleotides matching TRBD1. V gave up 5 bases and J gave up 6 bases; unmatched junction bases: 14. From germline, CDR1 is SGHVS and CDR2 FQNEAQ. The CDR3 loop spans 17 amino acids.

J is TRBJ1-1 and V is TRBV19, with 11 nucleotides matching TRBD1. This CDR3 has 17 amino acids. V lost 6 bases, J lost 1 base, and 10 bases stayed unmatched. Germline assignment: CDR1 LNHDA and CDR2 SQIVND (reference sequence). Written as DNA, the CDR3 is TGTGCCAGTAGCAAAAGGACAGGGGGCATTGGGAACACTGAAGCTTTCTTT. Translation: CASSKRTGGIGNTEAFF.

CDR3 sequence: CASSLVQGLAQETQYF. For the CDR3, the DNA is TGTGCCAGCAGCTTAGTACAGGGTCTCGCACAAGAGACCCAGTACTTC. This sequence joins TRBV7-2 and TRBJ2-5, with D maybe TRBD1 (6 bases). Per the germline V gene, CDR1 is SGHTA and CDR2 is FQGNSA. This CDR3 has 16 residues. V lost 1 base to trimming and J lost 2 bases, with 14 bases between them.

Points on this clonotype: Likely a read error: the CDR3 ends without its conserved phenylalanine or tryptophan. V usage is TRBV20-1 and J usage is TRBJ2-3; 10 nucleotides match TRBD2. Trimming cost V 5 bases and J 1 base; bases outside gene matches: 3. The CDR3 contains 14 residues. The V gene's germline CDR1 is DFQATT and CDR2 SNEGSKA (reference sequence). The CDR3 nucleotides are TGCAGTGCTCCACTAGCGGGGCGCACAGATACGCAGTATATT. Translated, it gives CSAPLAGRTDTQYI.

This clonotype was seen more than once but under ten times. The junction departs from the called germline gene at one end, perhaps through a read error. CDR3 loop: CASSLDPRGLFF. As DNA, the CDR3 is TGTGCCAGCAGCTTAGATCCCCGTGGACTGTTCTTC. V usage is TRBV7-9 and J usage is TRBJ2-7; TRBD2 might be the D (5 bases). CDR1 is SEHNR and CDR2 is FQNEAQ in the germline V gene (reference sequence). The CDR3 extends over 12 amino acids.

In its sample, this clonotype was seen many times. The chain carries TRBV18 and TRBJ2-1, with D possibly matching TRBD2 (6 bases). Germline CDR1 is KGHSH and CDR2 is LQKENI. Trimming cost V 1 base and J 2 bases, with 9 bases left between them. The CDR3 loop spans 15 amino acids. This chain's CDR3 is CASSPRREAYNEQFF. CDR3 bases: TGTGCCAGCTCACCACGCAGGGAGGCCTACAATGAGCAGTTCTTC. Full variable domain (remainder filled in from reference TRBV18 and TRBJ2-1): NAGVMQNPRHLVRRRGQEARLRCSPMKGHSHVYWYRQLPEEGLKFMVYLQKENIIDESGMPKERFSAEFPKEGPSILRIQQVVRGDSAAYFCASSPRREAYNEQFFGPGTRLTVL.

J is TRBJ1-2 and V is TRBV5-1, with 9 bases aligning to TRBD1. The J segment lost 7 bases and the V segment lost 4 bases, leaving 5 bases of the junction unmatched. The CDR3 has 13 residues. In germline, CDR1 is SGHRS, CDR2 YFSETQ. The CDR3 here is CASSDGTGLGYTF. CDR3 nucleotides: TGCGCCAGCAGCGATGGGACAGGGCTTGGCTACACCTTC.

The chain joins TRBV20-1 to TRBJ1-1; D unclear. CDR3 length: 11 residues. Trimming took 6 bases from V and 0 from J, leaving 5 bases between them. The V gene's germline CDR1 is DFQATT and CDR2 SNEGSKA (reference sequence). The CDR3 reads CSAILNTEAFF. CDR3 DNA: TGCAGTGCCATCTTGAACACTGAAGCTTTCTTT.

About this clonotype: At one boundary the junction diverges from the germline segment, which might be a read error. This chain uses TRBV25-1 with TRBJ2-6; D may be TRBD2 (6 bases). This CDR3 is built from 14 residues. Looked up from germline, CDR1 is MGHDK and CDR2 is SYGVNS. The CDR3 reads CASSGSGGANVLSF. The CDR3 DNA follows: TGTGCCAGCAGTGGCAGTGGAGGGGCCAACGTCCTGTCTTTC. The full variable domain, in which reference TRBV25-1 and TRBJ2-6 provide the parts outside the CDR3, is EADIYQTPRYLVIGTGKKITLECSQTMGHDKMYWYQQDPGMELHLIHYSYGVNSTEKGDLSSESTVSRIRTEHFPLTLESARPSHTSQYLCASSGSGGANVLSFGAGSRLTVL.